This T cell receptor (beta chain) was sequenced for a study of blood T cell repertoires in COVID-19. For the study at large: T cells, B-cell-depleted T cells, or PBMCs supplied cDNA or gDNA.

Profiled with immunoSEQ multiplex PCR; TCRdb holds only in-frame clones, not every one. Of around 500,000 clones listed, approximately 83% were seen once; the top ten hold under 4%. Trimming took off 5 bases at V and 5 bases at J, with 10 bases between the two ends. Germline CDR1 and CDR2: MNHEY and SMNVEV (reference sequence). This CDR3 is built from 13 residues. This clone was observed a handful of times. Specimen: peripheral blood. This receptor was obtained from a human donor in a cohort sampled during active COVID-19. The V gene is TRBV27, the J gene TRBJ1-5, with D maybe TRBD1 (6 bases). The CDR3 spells CASSAQGHQPQHF. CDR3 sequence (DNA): TGTGCCAGCAGTGCTCAGGGGCATCAGCCCCAGCATTTT.